A few counts support the clone carrying this T cell receptor beta chain. The data were obtained in a study of identical twins. TCRdb re-derived calls from the 5' RACE reads in MiXCR, one entry per CDR3 protein. The table has approximately 210,000 distinct CDR3 sequences, approximately 9% seen once. V was clipped by 1 base and J by 0 bases, with 10 bases between them. Germline V gene data show CDR1 as LGHNA and CDR2 as YSLEER. This CDR3 is 15 amino acids long. The clonotype originates from a woman aged 18-29 years in good health. The rearrangement joins TRBV4-3 to TRBJ2-7; D ambiguous. Sequencing used memory (CD45RO+) T cells sorted from blood. CDR3 DNA: TGCGCCAGCAGCCAAGGACATGGTAGCTCCTACGAGCAGTACTTC. It translates to CASSQGHGSSYEQYF.